This T cell receptor (beta chain) was sequenced during a study of blood T cell repertoires in COVID-19. Study-wide context: The cDNA or gDNA used as material had been derived from T cells, B-cell-depleted T cells, or PBMCs.

Only a few counts were recorded for this clone. Libraries were prepared by immunoSEQ multiplex PCR; TCRdb keeps only in-frame clonotypes and omits some of them. The sample includes roughly 250,000 clones, more than 85% of them seen just once. The sequenced sample was peripheral blood. The clonotype was recovered from a young man with acute or convalescent COVID-19.

The CDR3 spells CASSFGREGRGTDTQYF. The CDR3, as DNA: TGTGCCAGCAGCTTCGGGCGGGAGGGCCGTGGCACAGATACGCAGTATTTT. The chain uses TRBV5-4 and TRBJ2-3; 9 bases agree with TRBD2. The CDR3 is 17 residues long. The V gene end was trimmed by 2 bases and the J gene end by 1 base; junction bases not matched to a gene: 8. CDR1 and CDR2 (germline): SGHNT, YYREEE (reference sequence).